Sequencing of this T cell receptor beta chain was carried out in a study of T-cell memory formation after mild COVID-19 (dated by TCRdb to the early 2020s). Notes on the research overall: TCR sequence clusters from the two donors were largely donor specific. Longitudinal TCRalpha and TCRbeta repertoire sequencing tracked T-cell clones expanding and contracting after mild COVID-19 in a couple of donors. Two young, previously healthy adult volunteers made up the cohort, one male and one female. Results and caveats for the whole study, not just this receptor: The detection of some responding clones in pre-infection memory suggests that pre-existing cross-reactive memory T cells joined the SARS-CoV-2 response. Clones that contracted from day 15 to 85 showed balanced CD4/CD8 phenotypes, whereas a second wave of clones that expanded from day 15 to 37 leaned towards CD4+. The study covered only a couple of mild cases, and larger cohorts including severe cases with pre-infection samples were considered necessary. Contracting CD4+ clones were located mainly in the CM and EM memory subsets, whereas CD8+ clones were found to be enriched in EMRA. SARS-CoV-2 specificity was not confirmed for the second-wave clones peaking on day 37.

Ficoll-Paque density gradient centrifugation was the method used to isolate PBMCs. This clonotype was counted between two and nine times. What this receptor recognizes is not known. No much larger clonotype is one base removed from it; base qualities were not supplied. The reads were generated on an Illumina NovaSeq 6000. Using 5'RACE with constant-segment primers, TCRalpha and TCRbeta cDNA libraries were constructed, with sample barcodes and unique molecular identifiers added in the process. RNA was extracted from every sample with Trizol reagent. Library amplification was performed in two PCR steps, and a second sample barcode and Illumina TruSeq adapters were introduced in the second step. Sequencing of the libraries was done on an Illumina NovaSeq, producing 2 x 150 bp paired-end reads. The authors' analysis ran thus. Demultiplexing of reads and collapsing into UMI-guided consensus sequences were performed with migec v1.2.7. Using mixcr v2.1.11, the UMI consensuses were aligned to TRA and TRB V and J templates and assembled into clonotypes. A clonotype was counted as expanded or contracted only when both edgeR and NoisET called the clonotype significant, with the noise models trained on biological replicates. For edgeR calls, the cutoffs were a false discovery rate-adjusted p below 0.01 and a log2 fold-change threshold of 1. As an exploratory analysis of dynamics, max-normalized trajectories of the 1000 most abundant clonotypes were examined with PCA combined with hierarchical clustering. Separately sequenced CD4+ and CD8+ repertoires were used to assign a CD4 or CD8 phenotype to each responding clone. TCRdb trimmed public reads at Q25 via fastp, called clones via MiXCR and kept in-frame beta chains. For every CDR3 protein sequence, its rows merge into one entry that carries the most common genes and DNA. These V and J calls are TCRdb output, not the study's own analysis. For this sample there are some 190,000 distinct CDR3 sequences; around 16% appear just once. 2.4% of the sample rests with the top ten.

This TCR derives from an adult woman who had mild COVID-19 (a few samples of this study predate the infection). The sample titles of this study are shuffled in the database, so cell type and time point are left out; the donor was told from shared clones. The sequencing input was PBMCs or a T cell subset sorted from them (not recorded which).

The DNA sequence is given as TGTGCCAGCAGTTTAAGGGGGGACCAAGCTTTCTTT. This encodes CASSLRGDQAFF. The V and J genes are TRBV28 and TRBJ1-1; TRBD1 might be the D gene, on 6 matching bases. The germline V gene provides CDR1 MDHEN and CDR2 SYDVKM. The CDR3 goes from the cysteine to the phenylalanine over 12 residues. Only the CDR3 DNA is retained, 36 bases long and in frame from the first base. At the junction V is shortened by 2 bases and J by 9 bases, with 10 bases in between.